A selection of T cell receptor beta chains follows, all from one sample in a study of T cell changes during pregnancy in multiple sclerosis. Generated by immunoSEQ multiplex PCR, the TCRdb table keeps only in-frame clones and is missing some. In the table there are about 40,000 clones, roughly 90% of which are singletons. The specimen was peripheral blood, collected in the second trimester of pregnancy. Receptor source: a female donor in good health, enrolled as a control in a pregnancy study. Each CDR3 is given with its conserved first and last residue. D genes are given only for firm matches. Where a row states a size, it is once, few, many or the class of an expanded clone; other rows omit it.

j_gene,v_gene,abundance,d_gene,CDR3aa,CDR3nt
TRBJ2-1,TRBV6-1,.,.,CASSEIGGTEQFF,TGTGCCAGCAGTGAAATCGGCGGGACTGAGCAGTTCTTC
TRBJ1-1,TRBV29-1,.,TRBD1,CSVATGGAEAFF,TGCAGCGTGGCCACAGGGGGTGCTGAAGCTTTCTTT
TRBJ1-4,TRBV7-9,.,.,CATFDSSEKLFF,TGTGCCACCTTCGATAGTAGTGAAAAACTGTTTTTT
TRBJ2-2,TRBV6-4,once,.,CASRSETGELFF,TGTGCCAGCAGGAGTGAAACCGGGGAGCTGTTTTTT
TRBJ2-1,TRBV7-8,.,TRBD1,CASSLNLFVGDRGDNEQFF,TGTGCCAGCAGCTTAAATTTGTTCGTTGGTGACAGGGGGGACAATGAGCAGTTCTTC
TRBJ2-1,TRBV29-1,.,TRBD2,CSGGVKGSYNEQFF,TGCAGTGGGGGGGTCAAGGGGTCCTACAATGAGCAGTTCTTC
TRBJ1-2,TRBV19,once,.,CASSIGGRLDGYTF,TGTGCCAGTAGTATAGGGGGCCGTCTGGATGGCTACACCTTC
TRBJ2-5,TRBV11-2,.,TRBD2,CASSHTSGGTQETQYF,TGTGCCAGCAGCCACACTAGCGGGGGAACCCAAGAGACCCAGTACTTC
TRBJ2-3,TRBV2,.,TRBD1,CASRQKTGSTDTQYF,TGTGCCAGCCGCCAGAAGACAGGGAGCACAGATACGCAGTATTTT
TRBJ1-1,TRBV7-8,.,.,CASSLGWAGNTEAFF,TGTGCCAGCAGCTTGGGATGGGCGGGGAACACTGAAGCTTTCTTT
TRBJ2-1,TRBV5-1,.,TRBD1,CASSEGTGTGAGNEQFF,TGCGCCAGCAGTGAGGGAACCGGGACAGGGGCAGGCAATGAGCAGTTCTTC
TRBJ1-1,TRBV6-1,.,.,CASSEEQRGSWNTEAFF,TGTGCCAGCAGTGAAGAGCAACGGGGGTCGTGGAACACTGAAGCTTTCTTT
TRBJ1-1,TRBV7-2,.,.,CASSLVRGGRTEAFF,TGTGCCAGCAGCTTAGTTCGGGGGGGTCGCACTGAAGCTTTCTTT
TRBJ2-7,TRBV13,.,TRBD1,CASSFGQAKNYEQYF,TGTGCCAGCAGCTTCGGACAGGCGAAGAACTACGAGCAGTACTTC
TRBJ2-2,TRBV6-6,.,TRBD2,CASATGGGTGELFF,TGTGCCAGCGCTACGGGGGGAGGCACCGGGGAGCTGTTTTTT
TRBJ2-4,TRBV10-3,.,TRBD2,CAIRAGGDPKNIQYF,TGTGCCATCAGGGCGGGGGGAGATCCCAAAAACATTCAGTACTTC
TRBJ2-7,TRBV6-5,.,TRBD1,CASSWETGGSDEQYF,TGTGCCAGCAGTTGGGAGACAGGGGGTTCCGACGAGCAGTACTTC
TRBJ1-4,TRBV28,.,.,CASSFTRGGSQLFF,TGTGCCAGCAGTTTTACCAGGGGTGGCTCTCAGCTGTTTTTT
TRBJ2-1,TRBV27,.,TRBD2,CASSSLAGGLPNEQFF,TGTGCCAGCAGTTCGTTAGCGGGAGGACTACCCAATGAGCAGTTCTTC
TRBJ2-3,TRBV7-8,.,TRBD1,CASSLGRDRGWSDTQYF,TGTGCCAGCAGCTTAGGGAGGGACAGGGGGTGGTCAGATACGCAGTATTTT
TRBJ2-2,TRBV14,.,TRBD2,CASSQWSSGTGELFF,TGTGCCAGCAGCCAATGGTCTAGCGGCACCGGGGAGCTGTTTTTT
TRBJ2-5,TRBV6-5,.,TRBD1,CASYRGRGETQYF,TGTGCCAGCTACAGGGGGCGCGGAGAGACCCAGTACTTC
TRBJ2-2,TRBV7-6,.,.,CASSLTANTGELFF,TGTGCCAGCAGCTTGACAGCGAACACCGGGGAGCTGTTTTTT
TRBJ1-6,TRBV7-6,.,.,CASSLYGGVSISPLHF,TGTGCCAGCAGCTTATACGGCGGGGTTTCGATTTCACCCCTCCACTTT
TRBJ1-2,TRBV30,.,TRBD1,CAWSKTGGFPDGYTF,TGTGCCTGGTCTAAAACAGGGGGCTTTCCAGATGGCTACACCTTC
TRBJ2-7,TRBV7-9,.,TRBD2,CASRTTSGGTYEQYF,TGTGCCAGCAGAACGACTAGCGGGGGTACCTACGAGCAGTACTTC
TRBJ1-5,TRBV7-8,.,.,CASSFSNSGHQPQHF,TGTGCCAGCAGCTTTTCCAACTCGGGTCATCAGCCCCAGCATTTT
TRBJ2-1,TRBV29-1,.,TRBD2,CSPRVLAGGISYNEQFF,TGCAGCCCCCGGGTTCTAGCGGGGGGGATATCCTACAATGAGCAGTTCTTC
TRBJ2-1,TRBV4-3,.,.,CASSRLSGWGNVDEQFF,TGCGCCAGCAGCCGCCTCAGTGGATGGGGCAACGTCGATGAGCAGTTCTTC
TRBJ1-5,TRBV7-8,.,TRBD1,CASSQGQGGRQPQHF,TGTGCCAGCAGCCAGGGACAGGGAGGCCGTCAGCCCCAGCATTTT
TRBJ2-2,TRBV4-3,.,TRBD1,CASSQATGGATGELFF,TGCGCCAGCAGCCAGGCGACAGGGGGCGCTACCGGGGAGCTGTTTTTT
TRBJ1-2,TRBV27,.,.,CASSPGLDDYTF,TGTGCCAGCAGTCCAGGCTTAGACGACTACACCTTC
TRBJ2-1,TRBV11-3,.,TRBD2,CASSLGIAGETDEQFF,TGTGCCAGCAGCTTAGGAATAGCGGGAGAGACGGATGAGCAGTTCTTC
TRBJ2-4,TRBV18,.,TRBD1,CASSPGQGAYIQYF,TGTGCCAGCTCACCGGGACAGGGGGCATACATTCAGTACTTC
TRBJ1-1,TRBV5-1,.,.,CASSLEDSSTEAFF,TGCGCCAGCAGCTTGGAGGACAGCTCTACTGAAGCTTTCTTT
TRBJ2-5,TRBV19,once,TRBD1,CASSWTGRETQYF,TGTGCCAGTAGTTGGACAGGGAGGGAGACCCAGTACTTC
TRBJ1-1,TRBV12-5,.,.,CASGQIVTEAFF,TGTGCTAGTGGCCAAATAGTCACTGAAGCTTTCTTT
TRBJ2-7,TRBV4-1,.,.,CASSQDVTSYEQYF,TGCGCCAGCAGCCAAGATGTGACTAGTTACGAGCAGTACTTC
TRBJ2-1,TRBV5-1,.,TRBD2,CASSIGTGGLADHNEQFF,TGCGCCAGCAGCATCGGGACGGGTGGACTAGCGGACCACAATGAGCAGTTCTTC
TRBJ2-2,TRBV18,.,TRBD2,CASSGLAGARAGELFF,TGTGCCAGCTCAGGACTAGCGGGAGCTCGGGCCGGGGAGCTGTTTTTT
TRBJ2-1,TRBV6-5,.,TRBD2,CASSYSMQREKNEQFF,TGTGCCAGCAGTTACTCGATGCAGCGGGAGAAGAATGAGCAGTTCTTC
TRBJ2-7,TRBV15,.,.,CATSTRGLGSYEQYF,TGTGCCACCAGCACCAGGGGCCTCGGCTCCTACGAGCAGTACTTC